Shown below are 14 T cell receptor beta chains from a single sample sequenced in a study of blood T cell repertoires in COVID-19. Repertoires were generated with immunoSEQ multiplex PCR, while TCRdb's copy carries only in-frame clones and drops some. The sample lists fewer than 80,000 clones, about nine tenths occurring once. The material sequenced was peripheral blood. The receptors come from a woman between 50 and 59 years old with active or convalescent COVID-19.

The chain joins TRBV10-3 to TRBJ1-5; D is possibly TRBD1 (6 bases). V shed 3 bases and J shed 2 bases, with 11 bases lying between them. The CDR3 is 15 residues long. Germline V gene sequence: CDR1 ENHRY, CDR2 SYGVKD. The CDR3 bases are TGTGCCATCAGTGAAACAGGGTGGGGCAATCAGCCCCAGCATTTT. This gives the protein CAISETGWGNQPQHF.

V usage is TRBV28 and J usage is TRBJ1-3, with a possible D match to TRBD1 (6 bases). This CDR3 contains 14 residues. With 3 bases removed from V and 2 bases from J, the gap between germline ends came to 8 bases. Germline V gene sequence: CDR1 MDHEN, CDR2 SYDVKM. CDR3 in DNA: TGTGCCAGCAGTTTTTCAGGGGCTGGAAACACCATATATTTT. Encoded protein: CASSFSGAGNTIYF.

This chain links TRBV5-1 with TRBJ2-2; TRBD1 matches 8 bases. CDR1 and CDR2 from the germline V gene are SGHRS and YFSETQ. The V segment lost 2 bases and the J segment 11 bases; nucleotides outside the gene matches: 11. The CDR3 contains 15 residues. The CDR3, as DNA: TGCGCCAGCAGCTTCCCCTACGACAGGGGCGGTGAGCTGTTTTTT. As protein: CASSFPYDRGGELFF.

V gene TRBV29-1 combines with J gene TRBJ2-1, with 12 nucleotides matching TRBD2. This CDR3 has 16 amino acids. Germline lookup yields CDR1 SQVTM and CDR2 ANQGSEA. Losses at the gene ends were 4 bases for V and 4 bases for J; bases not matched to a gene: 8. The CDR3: CSVVASGREGYNEQFF. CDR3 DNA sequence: TGCAGCGTTGTCGCTAGCGGGAGGGAGGGGTACAATGAGCAGTTCTTC.

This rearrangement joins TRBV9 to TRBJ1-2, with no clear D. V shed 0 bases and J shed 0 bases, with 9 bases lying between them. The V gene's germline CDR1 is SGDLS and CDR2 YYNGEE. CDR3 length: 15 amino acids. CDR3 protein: CASSVAGSSNYGYTF. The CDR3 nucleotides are TGTGCCAGCAGCGTAGCGGGATCCTCTAACTATGGCTACACCTTC.

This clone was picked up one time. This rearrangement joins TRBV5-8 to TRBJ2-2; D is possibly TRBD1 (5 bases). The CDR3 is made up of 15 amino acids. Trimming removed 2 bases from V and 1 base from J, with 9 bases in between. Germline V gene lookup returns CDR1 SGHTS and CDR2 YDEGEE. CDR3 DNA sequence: TGTGCCAGCAGCTTCAGGGTATTGAACACCGGGGAGCTGTTTTTT. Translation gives CASSFRVLNTGELFF.

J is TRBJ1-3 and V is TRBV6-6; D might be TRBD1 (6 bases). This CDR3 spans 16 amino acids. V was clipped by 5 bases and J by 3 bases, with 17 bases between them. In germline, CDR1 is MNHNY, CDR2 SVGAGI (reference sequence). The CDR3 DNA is TGTGCCAGCAGTCGAGGCGGGGGCCAACGTGGAAACACCATATATTTT. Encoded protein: CASSRGGGQRGNTIYF.

The CDR3: CASRVQGGPDTQYF. The CDR3 DNA is TGTGCCAGCAGGGTACAGGGCGGGCCAGATACGCAGTATTTT. J is TRBJ2-3 and V is TRBV6-5; possible D gene TRBD1, 6 bases. The CDR3 has 14 amino acids. With 6 bases removed from V and 4 bases from J, the gap between germline ends came to 14 bases. Germline values: CDR1 MNHEY, CDR2 SVGAGI.

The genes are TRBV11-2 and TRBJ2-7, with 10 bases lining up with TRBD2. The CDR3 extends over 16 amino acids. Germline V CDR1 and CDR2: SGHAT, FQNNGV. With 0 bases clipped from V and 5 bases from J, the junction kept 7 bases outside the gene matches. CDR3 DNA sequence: TGTGCCAGCAGCTTAGAAGCTAGCGGGAGATATAACGAGCAGTACTTC. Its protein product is CASSLEASGRYNEQYF.

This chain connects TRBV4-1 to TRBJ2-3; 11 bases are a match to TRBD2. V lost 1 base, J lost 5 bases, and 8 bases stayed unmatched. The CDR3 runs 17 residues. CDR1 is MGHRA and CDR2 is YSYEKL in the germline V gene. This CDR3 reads CASSQATGLAVRDTQYF. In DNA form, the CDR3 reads TGCGCCAGCAGCCAAGCTACGGGACTAGCGGTTAGAGATACGCAGTATTTT.

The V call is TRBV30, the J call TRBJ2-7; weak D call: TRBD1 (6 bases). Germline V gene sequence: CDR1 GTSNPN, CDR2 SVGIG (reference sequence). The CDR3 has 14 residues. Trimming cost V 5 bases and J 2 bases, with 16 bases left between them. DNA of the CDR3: TGTGCCTGGGACTCCGGGACAAGGGCCTACGAGCAGTACTTC. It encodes CAWDSGTRAYEQYF.

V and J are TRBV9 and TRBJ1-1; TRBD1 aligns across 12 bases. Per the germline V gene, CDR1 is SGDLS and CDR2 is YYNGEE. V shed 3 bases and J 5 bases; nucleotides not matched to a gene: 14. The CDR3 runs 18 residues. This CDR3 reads CASSARLGTGGAKTEAFF. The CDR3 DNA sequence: TGTGCCAGCAGCGCCAGGCTCGGGACAGGGGGCGCAAAAACTGAAGCTTTCTTT.

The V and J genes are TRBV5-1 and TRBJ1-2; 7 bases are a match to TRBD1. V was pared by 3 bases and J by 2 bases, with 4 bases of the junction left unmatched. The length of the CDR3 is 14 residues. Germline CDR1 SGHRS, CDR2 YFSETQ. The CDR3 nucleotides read TGCGCCAGCAGCTCCGGACAGGCCAACTATGGCTACACCTTC. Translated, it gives CASSSGQANYGYTF.

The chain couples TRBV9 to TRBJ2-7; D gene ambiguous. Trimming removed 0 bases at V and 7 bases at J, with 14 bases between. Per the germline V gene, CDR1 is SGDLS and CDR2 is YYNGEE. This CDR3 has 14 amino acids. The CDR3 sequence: CASSVDGWWSEQYF. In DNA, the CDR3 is TGTGCCAGCAGCGTAGATGGGTGGTGGAGTGAGCAGTACTTC.